This T cell receptor (beta chain) is from a study of T cells in Graves' hyperthyroidism and ophthalmopathy. Study-level results: Researchers report that a 13 V-J model separated ophthalmopathy from stable hyperthyroidism.

Using RNA transcripts as the source, TCR beta CDR3 regions were amplified. An initial round of RT-PCR targeting the TCR CDR3 relied on the HTBI primer set. In TCRdb, the multiplex PCR reads were re-called with MiXCR into one record per CDR3 protein. The sample yields 600,000 to 900,000 distinct CDR3 sequences, about 15% seen once. Over 18 months, lack of ophthalmopathy progression marked Graves' hyperthyroidism as stable. Any patient presenting with uncontrolled infection, other autoimmune disease, pregnancy or lactation was left out. As regards this clonotype: Antigen specificity is unknown.

Sequencing was done on a sample of blood. The receptor was isolated from a man aged 18 to 35 with Graves' hyperthyroidism.

CDR3 amino acids: CASSNPQGMNTEAFF. The CDR3, as DNA: TGTGCCAGTTCCAATCCCCAGGGCATGAACACTGAAGCTTTCTTT. The V call is TRBV27, the J call TRBJ1-1, with D perhaps TRBD1 (5 bases). The germline V gene has CDR1 MNHEY and CDR2 SMNVEV (reference sequence). This CDR3 has 15 amino acids. V was clipped by 9 bases and J by 0 bases, with 17 bases between them.